These 18 T cell receptor beta chains were all obtained from the same sample, sequenced in a study of CD8+CD57+ T cells in acquired aplastic anemia. Investigators profiled TCR beta VDJ and CDR3 from genomic DNA template. From the reads, TCRdb called clonotypes with MiXCR, one entry per CDR3 protein. The sample has around 170,000 distinct CDR3 sequences, roughly 63% seen once; the top ten hold 45%. What was sequenced was sorted CD4+, CD8+, or CD8+CD57+ T cells (not recorded which) from PBMCs. The source is a human donor in good health.

CDR3 DNA sequence: TGTGCCAGCAGCCAACGGGGGACGGGGTGGACAGGGAAGGACTATGGCTACACCTTC. Protein product: CASSQRGTGWTGKDYGYTF. V gene TRBV5-6 combines with J gene TRBJ1-2; 8 nucleotides line up with TRBD1. Germline values: CDR1 SGHDT, CDR2 YYEEEE. J gave up 3 bases and V 4 bases, and 20 bases lay outside the gene matches. This CDR3 spans 19 amino acids.

A few counts support this clonotype. This rearrangement joins TRBV7-9 to TRBJ1-5, with a possible D match to TRBD1 (5 bases). V was shortened by 2 bases and J by 5 bases, with 7 bases between the two germline ends. Germline lookup yields CDR1 SEHNR and CDR2 FQNEAQ (reference sequence). The CDR3 sequence is 13 residues long. The CDR3 loop is CASSLQGDQPQHF. In DNA form, the CDR3 reads TGTGCCAGCAGCTTACAGGGAGATCAGCCCCAGCATTTT.

In regard to this clonotype: A much larger clone sits a single nucleotide away, making a read error possible. The rearrangement uses TRBV14 and TRBJ2-7; D gene uncertain. The CDR3 sequence is 12 residues long. Germline CDR1 SGHDN, CDR2 FVKESK. V lost 4 bases and J lost 3, with 7 bases in between. This CDR3 is CASSRGYYEQYF. In DNA form, the CDR3 reads TGTGCCAGCAGCCGCGGCTACTACGAGCAGTACTTC.

The V and J genes are TRBV19 and TRBJ2-1; 7 nucleotides align to TRBD2. Germline CDR1 and CDR2: LNHDA and SQIVND (reference sequence). The trim removed 3 bases at V and 2 bases at J, leaving 4 bases unmatched. CDR3 size: 15 residues. The CDR3, as DNA: TGTGCCAGTAGTATTGACCGGGAGGCCTACAATGAGCAGTTCTTC. Translated: CASSIDREAYNEQFF.

V is TRBV7-2 and J is TRBJ2-7, with 8 nucleotides matching TRBD1. The CDR3 runs 15 residues. V trimming: 5 bases; J trimming: 0 bases; junction bases outside the gene matches: 6. Germline values: CDR1 SGHTA, CDR2 FQGNSA. This CDR3 is CASSQGAGGSYEQYF. The CDR3, as DNA: TGTGCCAGCAGCCAGGGGGCAGGGGGCTCCTACGAGCAGTACTTC.

Of note for this clonotype: Given a much more abundant clone one base away, this may be a read error. This likely comes from a read error, as the CDR3 has no conserved phenylalanine or tryptophan at its end. The rearrangement joins TRBV6-6 to TRBJ2-3; D possibly corresponds to TRBD2 (5 bases). Germline V gene lookup returns CDR1 MNHNY and CDR2 SVGAGI (reference sequence). This CDR3 spans 17 amino acids. Trimming took off 2 bases at V and 2 bases at J, with 17 bases between the two ends. DNA for the CDR3: TGTGCCAGCAGTTACACAGAGAGCGGAGCCCACACAGATACGCAGTATCTT. This sequence encodes CASSYTESGAHTDTQYL.

The chain employs TRBV2 and TRBJ1-2; D gene unclear. CDR1 and CDR2 from the germline V gene are SNHLY and FYNNEI. CDR3 length: 15 amino acids. Trimming cost V 6 bases and J 4 bases, with 18 bases left between them. CDR3 sequence reads: CASSPQTGGFYGYTF. In nucleotides, the CDR3 is TGTGCCAGCAGCCCACAAACTGGAGGGTTCTATGGCTACACCTTC.

Points on this clonotype: The junction departs from germline at one end; a sequencing error may be responsible. This chain connects TRBV5-1 to TRBJ1-1, with TRBD1 matching over 7 bases. This CDR3 region has 19 residues. The V gene's germline CDR1 is SGHRS and CDR2 YFSETQ. CDR3 in DNA: TGTGCCAGCAGCCAAGGTGTCGAGCGGGACAGTGCCACTAACACTGAAGCTTTCTTT. It specifies CASSQGVERDSATNTEAFF.

This clonotype was seen repeatedly, ten times or more. The V call is TRBV20-1, the J call TRBJ2-7; D is undetermined. The germline V gene has CDR1 DFQATT and CDR2 SNEGSKA (reference sequence). V was cut by 3 bases and J by 3 bases, with 12 bases left in between. This CDR3 spans 13 amino acids. CDR3 bases: TGCAGTGCTAGGACACGGATTTACTACGAGCAGTACTTC. The encoded protein is CSARTRIYYEQYF.

The V and J genes are TRBV10-1 and TRBJ2-1; tentatively, D is TRBD1 (5 bases). CDR1 and CDR2 from the germline V gene are WNHNN and SYGVQD (reference sequence). The CDR3 has 14 amino acids. The germline V and J ends were trimmed by 6 bases and 5 bases, with 14 bases remaining between them. The CDR3 DNA follows: TGCGCCAGCAGGGGCCAGGACAAGAACAATGAGCAGTTCTTC. Amino acid sequence: CASRGQDKNNEQFF.

The V and J genes are TRBV19 and TRBJ2-1, with 8 positions matching TRBD1. CDR3 length equals 14 residues. Per germline, CDR1 LNHDA and CDR2 SQIVND (reference sequence). V was pared by 7 bases and J by 6 bases, with 8 bases of the junction left unmatched. The CDR3, as DNA: TGTGCCAGTACTGGGACAGGAGTCGGCAATGAGCAGTTCTTC. It specifies CASTGTGVGNEQFF.

This clonotype was recorded at least ten times. The chain uses TRBV6-2 or TRBV6-3 and TRBJ2-7; possibly TRBD2 for D (6 bases). Trimming left V 5 bases short and J 0 bases short, with 8 bases between. Per the germline V gene, CDR1 is MNHEY and CDR2 is SVGEGT. This CDR3 comprises 13 residues. CDR3 protein: CASSKDYSYEQYF. CDR3 sequence (DNA): TGTGCCAGCAGTAAGGACTACTCCTACGAGCAGTACTTC.

The rearrangement joins TRBV6-1 to TRBJ2-1, with TRBD2 identical over 11 bases. The ends lost 5 bases at V and 4 bases at J; junction bases unmatched: 7. The CDR3 contains 16 residues. In germline, CDR1 is MNHNS, CDR2 SASEGT. In DNA, the CDR3 is TGTGCCAGCAGTAAACTAGCGGGAGTATATTACAATGAGCAGTTCTTC. Translation: CASSKLAGVYYNEQFF.

The chain employs TRBV2 and TRBJ2-2; D ambiguous. The V gene lost 0 bases and the J gene lost 6 bases, with 5 bases spanning the gap. Per the germline V gene, CDR1 is SNHLY and CDR2 is FYNNEI. The CDR3 loop spans 13 amino acids. The CDR3 is CASSEAIPGELFF. Written as DNA, the CDR3 is TGTGCCAGCAGTGAAGCTATCCCCGGGGAGCTGTTTTTT. Drawing the rest from reference TRBV2 and TRBJ2-2, the complete variable domain is EPEVTQTPSHQVTQMGQEVILRCVPISNHLYFYWYRQILGQKVEFLVSFYNNEISEKSEIFDDQFSVERPDGSNFTLKIRSTKLEDSAMYFCASSEAIPGELFFGEGSRLTVL.

This clonotype was found a few times. The J gene is TRBJ2-5, the V gene TRBV15; D possibly corresponds to TRBD2 (5 bases). V lost 0 bases to trimming and J lost 4 bases, with 12 bases between them. CDR3 size: 15 residues. Germline values: CDR1 LNHNV, CDR2 YYDKDF (reference sequence). CDR3 DNA sequence: TGTGCCACCAGCAGAGACCTAGCAGTGGGAGAGACCCAGTACTTC. Protein: CATSRDLAVGETQYF.

The chain combines TRBV15 with TRBJ2-1; 11 bases line up with TRBD2. Germline V CDR1 and CDR2: LNHNV, YYDKDF (reference sequence). This CDR3 spans 19 amino acids. Losses at the gene ends were 3 bases for V and 1 base for J; bases not matched to a gene: 11. The CDR3 region has the DNA TGTGCCACCAGCAGTCTCGGGCTAGCGGGAGGAAGGTCCTACAATGAGCAGTTCTTC. Encoded protein: CATSSLGLAGGRSYNEQFF.

The rearrangement uses TRBV7-2 and TRBJ2-7; 8 nucleotides align to TRBD1. The CDR3 extends over 14 amino acids. In germline, CDR1 is SGHTA, CDR2 FQGNSA. The junction had 2 bases not matched to a gene; V was cut back by 1 base and J by 3 bases. The CDR3: CASSLVTGDYEQYF. The CDR3 DNA follows: TGTGCCAGCAGCTTAGTGACAGGGGACTACGAGCAGTACTTC.

This sequence joins TRBV7-8 and TRBJ1-5, with TRBD1 matching 9 bases. Germline CDR1 reads SGHVS; CDR2 reads FQNEAQ. The CDR3 consists of 15 residues. Trimming removed 5 bases from V and 4 bases from J; junction bases left unmatched: 6. The CDR3 DNA reads as TGTGCCAGCAGCGTAGGACAGGGGACGAATCAGCCCCAGCATTTT. Translated, it gives CASSVGQGTNQPQHF. The full variable domain, with the rest looked up from reference TRBV7-8 and TRBJ1-5, is GAGVSQSPRYKVAKRGQDVALRCDPISGHVSLFWYQQALGQGPEFLTYFQNEAQLDKSGLPSDRFFAERPEGSVSTLKIQRTQQEDSAVYLCASSVGQGTNQPQHFGDGTRLSIL.